This T cell receptor beta chain was observed in a study of T cell clonality in common variable immunodeficiency. The study's findings and limits: Common variable immunodeficiency TCR beta sequences reportedly had fewer deletions and N-nucleotide insertions.

Sequencing input was equivalent genomic DNA from CVID and controls. Assay: immunoSEQ multiplex PCR; the TCRdb copy retains only in-frame clones and omits some. The sample presents over 30,000 clones, none singletons. There are 15 residues in the CDR3. Per germline, CDR1 KGHSH and CDR2 LQKENI. The trim removed 2 bases at V and 5 bases at J, leaving 1 base unmatched. This clone occurred many times. Its antigen is undetermined. From the germline J gene comes the end of the CDR3, since the read stops 3 residues before it. The TCR was taken from a human donor with common variable immunodeficiency. The V gene is TRBV18, the J gene TRBJ1-6, with 9 bases aligning to TRBD1. Material: peripheral blood mononuclear cells. The CDR3 DNA, read in part, is TGTGCCAGCTCACCAGGGACAGGGAATAATTCACCC. This sequence encodes CASSPGTGNNSP. The whole CDR3 sequence is CASSPGTGNNSPLHF.